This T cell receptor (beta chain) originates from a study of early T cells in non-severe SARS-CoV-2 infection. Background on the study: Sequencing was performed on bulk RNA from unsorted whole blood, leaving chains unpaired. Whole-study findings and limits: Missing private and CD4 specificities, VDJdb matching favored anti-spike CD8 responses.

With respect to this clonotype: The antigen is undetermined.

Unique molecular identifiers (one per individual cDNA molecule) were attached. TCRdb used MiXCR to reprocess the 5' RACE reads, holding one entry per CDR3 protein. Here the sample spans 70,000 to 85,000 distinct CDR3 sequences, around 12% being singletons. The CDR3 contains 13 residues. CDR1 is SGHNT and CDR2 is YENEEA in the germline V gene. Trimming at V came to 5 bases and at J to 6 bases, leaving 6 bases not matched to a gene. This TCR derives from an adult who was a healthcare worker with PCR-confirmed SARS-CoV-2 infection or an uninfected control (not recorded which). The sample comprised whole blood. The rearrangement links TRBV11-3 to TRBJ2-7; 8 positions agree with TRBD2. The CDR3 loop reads CASSPAGDSEQYF. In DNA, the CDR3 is TGTGCCAGCAGCCCAGCGGGGGACTCCGAGCAGTACTTC.